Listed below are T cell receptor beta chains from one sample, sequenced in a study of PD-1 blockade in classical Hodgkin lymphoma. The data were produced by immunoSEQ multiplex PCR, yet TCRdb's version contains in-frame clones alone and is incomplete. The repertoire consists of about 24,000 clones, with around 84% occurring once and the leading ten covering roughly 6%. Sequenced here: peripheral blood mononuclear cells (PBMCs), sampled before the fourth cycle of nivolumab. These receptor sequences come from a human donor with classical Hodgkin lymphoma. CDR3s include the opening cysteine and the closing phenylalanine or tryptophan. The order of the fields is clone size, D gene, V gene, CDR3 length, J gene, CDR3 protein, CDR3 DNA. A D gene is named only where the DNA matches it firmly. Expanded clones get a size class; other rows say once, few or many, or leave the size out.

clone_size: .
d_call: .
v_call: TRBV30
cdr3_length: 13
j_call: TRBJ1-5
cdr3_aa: CAWAAGSNQPQHF
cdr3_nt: TGTGCCTGGGCTGCGGGTAGCAATCAGCCCCAGCATTTT

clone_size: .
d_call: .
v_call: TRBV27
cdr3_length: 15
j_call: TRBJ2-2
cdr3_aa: CASSFFDRSPGELFF
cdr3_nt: TGTGCCAGCAGTTTCTTCGACAGGTCCCCCGGGGAGCTGTTTTTT

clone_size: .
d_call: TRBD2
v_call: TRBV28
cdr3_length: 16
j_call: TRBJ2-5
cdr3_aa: CASSLLAGSFKETQYF
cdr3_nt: TGTGCCAGCAGTTTACTAGCGGGAAGTTTCAAAGAGACCCAGTACTTC

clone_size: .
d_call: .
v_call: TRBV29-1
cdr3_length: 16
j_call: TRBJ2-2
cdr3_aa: CSVEDLQGGNTGELFF
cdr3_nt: TGCAGCGTTGAAGACCTACAGGGCGGGAACACCGGGGAGCTGTTTTTT

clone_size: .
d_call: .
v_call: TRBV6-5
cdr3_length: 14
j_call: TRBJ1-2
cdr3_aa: CASSMTGANYGYTF
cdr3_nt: TGTGCCAGCAGTATGACAGGCGCAAACTATGGCTACACCTTC

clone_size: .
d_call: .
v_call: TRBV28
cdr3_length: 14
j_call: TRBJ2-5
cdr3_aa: CASKTHTYQETQYF
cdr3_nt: TGTGCCAGCAAAACCCACACGTACCAAGAGACCCAGTACTTC

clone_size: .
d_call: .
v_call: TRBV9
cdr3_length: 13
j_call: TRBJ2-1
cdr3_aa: CASSVADYNEQFF
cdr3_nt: TGTGCCAGCAGCGTAGCGGATTACAATGAGCAGTTCTTC

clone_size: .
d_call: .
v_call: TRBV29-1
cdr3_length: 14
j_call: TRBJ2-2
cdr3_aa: CSVSFGLNTGELFF
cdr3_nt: TGCAGCGTTAGTTTCGGCCTCAACACCGGGGAGCTGTTTTTT

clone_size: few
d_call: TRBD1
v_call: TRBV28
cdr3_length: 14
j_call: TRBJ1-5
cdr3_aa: CASRRTGINQPQHF
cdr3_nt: TGTGCCAGCAGAAGGACAGGAATTAATCAGCCCCAGCATTTT

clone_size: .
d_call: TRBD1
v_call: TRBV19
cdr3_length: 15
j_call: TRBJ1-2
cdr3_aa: CARGDRGQLNYGYTF
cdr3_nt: TGTGCCAGGGGAGACAGGGGGCAATTGAACTATGGCTACACCTTC

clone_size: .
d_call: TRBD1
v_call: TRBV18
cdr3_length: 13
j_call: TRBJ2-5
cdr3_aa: CASSPGTEETQYF
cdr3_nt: TGTGCCAGCTCGCCCGGGACAGAAGAGACCCAGTACTTC

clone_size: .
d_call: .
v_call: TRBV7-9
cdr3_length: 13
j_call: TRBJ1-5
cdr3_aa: CASSPGRSGPQHF
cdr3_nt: TGTGCCAGCAGCCCGGGCCGCAGTGGGCCCCAGCATTTT